This TCR beta chain derives from a study of cytomegalovirus exposure and HLA in healthy donors. Study-wide findings and caveats: TCR beta V segments were, for the most part, productive about 87% or about 30% of the time in an earlier analysis.

This clone was recorded once. Its antigen is not identified. A multiplex PCR was run with 60 Vbeta primers and 13 Jbeta primers. Generated by immunoSEQ multiplex PCR, the TCRdb table keeps only in-frame clones and is missing some. The repertoire holds roughly 200,000 clones, about 78% seen once, with under 7.5% in the top ten. Trimming took 2 bases from V and 7 from J, leaving 14 bases between them. The CDR3 runs to 15 residues. Germline V gene sequence: CDR1 SEHNR, CDR2 FQNEAQ (reference sequence). Sample: PBMCs. The receptor comes from a man in his forties in good health and CMV-seronegative. J is TRBJ2-2 and V is TRBV7-9, with D perhaps TRBD1 (5 bases). CDR3 amino acids: CASSLLSGFGGELFF. The DNA for the CDR3 is TGTGCCAGCAGCTTACTATCAGGGTTTGGCGGGGAGCTGTTTTTT. The full variable domain, its missing parts supplied by reference TRBV7-9 and TRBJ2-2, is DTGVSQNPRHKITKRGQNVTFRCDPISEHNRLYWYRQTLGQGPEFLTYFQNEAQLEKSRLLSDRFSAERPKGSFSTLEIQRTEQGDSAMYLCASSLLSGFGGELFFGEGSRLTVL.